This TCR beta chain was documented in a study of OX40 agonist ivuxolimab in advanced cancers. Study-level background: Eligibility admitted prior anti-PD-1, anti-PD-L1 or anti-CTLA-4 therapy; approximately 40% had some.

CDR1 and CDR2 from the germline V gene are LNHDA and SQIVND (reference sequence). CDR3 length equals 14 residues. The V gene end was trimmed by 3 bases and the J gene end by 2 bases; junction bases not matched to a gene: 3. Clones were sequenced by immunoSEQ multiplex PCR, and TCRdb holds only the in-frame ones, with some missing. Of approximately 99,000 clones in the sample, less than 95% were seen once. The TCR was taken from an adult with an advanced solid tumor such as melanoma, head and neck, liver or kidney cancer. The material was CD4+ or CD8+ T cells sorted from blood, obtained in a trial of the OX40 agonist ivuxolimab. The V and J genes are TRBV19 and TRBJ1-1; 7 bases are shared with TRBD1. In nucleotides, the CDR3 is TGTGCCAGTAGTATTAGGGGGCCTAACACTGAAGCTTTCTTT. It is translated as CASSIRGPNTEAFF.